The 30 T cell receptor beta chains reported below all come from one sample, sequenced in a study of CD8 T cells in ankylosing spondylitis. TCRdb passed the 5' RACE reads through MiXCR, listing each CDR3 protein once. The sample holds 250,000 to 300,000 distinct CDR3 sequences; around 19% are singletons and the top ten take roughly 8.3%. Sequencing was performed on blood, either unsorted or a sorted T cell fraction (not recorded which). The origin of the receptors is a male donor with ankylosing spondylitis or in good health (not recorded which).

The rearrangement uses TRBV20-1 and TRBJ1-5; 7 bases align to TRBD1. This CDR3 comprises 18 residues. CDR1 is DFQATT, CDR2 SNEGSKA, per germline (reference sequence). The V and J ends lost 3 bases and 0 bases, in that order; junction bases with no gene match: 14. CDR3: CSASVLEAGGISNQPQHF. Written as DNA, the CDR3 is TGCAGTGCTAGCGTATTGGAAGCAGGGGGGATTAGCAATCAGCCCCAGCATTTT.

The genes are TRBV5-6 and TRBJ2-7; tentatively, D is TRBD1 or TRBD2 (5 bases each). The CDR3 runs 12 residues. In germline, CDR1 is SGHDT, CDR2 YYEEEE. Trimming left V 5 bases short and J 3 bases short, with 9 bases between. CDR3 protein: CASSLGRYEQYV. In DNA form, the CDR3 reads TGTGCCAGCAGTCTGGGACGCTACGAGCAGTACGTC.

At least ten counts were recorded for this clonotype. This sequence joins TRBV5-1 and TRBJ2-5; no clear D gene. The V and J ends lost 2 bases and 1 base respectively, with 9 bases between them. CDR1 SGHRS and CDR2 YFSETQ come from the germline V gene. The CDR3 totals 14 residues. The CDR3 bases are TGCGCCAGCAGCTTTTTAGGGTCCCAAGAGACCCAGTACTTC. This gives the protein CASSFLGSQETQYF.

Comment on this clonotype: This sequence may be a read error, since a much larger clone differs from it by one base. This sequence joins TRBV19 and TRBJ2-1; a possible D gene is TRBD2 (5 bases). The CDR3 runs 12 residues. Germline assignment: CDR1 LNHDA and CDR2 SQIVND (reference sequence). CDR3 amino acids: CVSSIVDSEQFF. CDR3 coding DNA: TGTGTCAGTAGTATAGTGGACTCTGAGCAGTTCTTC.

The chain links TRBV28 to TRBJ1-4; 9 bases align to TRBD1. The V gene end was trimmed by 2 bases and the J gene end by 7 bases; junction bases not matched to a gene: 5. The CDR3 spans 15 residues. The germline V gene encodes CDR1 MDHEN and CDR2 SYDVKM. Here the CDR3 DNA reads TGTGCCAGCAGTTTACCGACAGGGGGTGGTGAAAAACTGTTTTTT. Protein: CASSLPTGGGEKLFF.

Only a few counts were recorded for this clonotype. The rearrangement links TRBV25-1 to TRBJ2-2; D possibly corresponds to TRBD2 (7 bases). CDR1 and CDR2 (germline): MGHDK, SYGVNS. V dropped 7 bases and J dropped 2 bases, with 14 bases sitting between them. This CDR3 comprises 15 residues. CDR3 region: CASTLGGLNTGELFF. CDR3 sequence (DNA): TGTGCCAGCACACTGGGGGGGCTCAACACCGGGGAGCTGTTTTTT.

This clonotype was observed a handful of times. In DNA, the CDR3 is TGTGCCAGCAGTGAAAGGGGGAGGCGAGAGACCCAGTACTTC. Its protein is CASSERGRRETQYF. V and J are TRBV6-1 and TRBJ2-5; D may correspond to TRBD1 or TRBD2 (6 bases each). Germline V lookup: CDR1 MNHNS, CDR2 SASEGT. The CDR3 consists of 14 residues. With 2 bases removed from V and 4 bases from J, the gap between germline ends came to 11 bases.

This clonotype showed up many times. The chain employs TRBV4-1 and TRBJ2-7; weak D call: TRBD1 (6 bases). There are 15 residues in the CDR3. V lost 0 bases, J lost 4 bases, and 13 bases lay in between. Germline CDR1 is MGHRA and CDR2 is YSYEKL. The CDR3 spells CASSQELQGRYEQYV. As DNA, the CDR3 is TGCGCCAGCAGCCAAGAGCTACAGGGCAGGTACGAGCAGTACGTC.

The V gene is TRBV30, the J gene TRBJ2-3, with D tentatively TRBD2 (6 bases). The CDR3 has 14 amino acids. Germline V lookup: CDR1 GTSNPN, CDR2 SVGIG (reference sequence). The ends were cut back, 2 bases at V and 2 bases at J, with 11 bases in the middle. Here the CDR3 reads CAWSPLAATDTQYF. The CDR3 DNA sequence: TGTGCCTGGAGTCCTTTAGCGGCCACAGATACGCAGTATTTT.

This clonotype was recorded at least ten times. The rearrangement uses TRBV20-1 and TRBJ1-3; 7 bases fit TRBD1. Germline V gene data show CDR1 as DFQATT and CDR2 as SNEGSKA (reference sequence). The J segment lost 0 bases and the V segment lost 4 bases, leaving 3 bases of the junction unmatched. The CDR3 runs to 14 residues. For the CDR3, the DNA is TGCAGTGCTATCGGGACAGACTCTGGAAACACCATATATTTT. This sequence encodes CSAIGTDSGNTIYF.

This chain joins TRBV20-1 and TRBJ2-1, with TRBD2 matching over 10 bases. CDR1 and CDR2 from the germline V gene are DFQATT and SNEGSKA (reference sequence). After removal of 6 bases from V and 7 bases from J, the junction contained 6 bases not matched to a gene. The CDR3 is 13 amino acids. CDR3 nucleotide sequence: TGCAGTGCAGTACTAGCGGGGTGGAATGAGCAGTTCTTC. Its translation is CSAVLAGWNEQFF.

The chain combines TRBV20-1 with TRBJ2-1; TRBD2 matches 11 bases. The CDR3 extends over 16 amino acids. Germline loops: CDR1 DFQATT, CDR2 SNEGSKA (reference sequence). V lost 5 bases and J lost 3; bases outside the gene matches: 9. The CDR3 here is CSAGNPGTSGYNEQFF. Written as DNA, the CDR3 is TGCAGTGCTGGAAATCCCGGGACTAGCGGCTACAATGAGCAGTTCTTC.

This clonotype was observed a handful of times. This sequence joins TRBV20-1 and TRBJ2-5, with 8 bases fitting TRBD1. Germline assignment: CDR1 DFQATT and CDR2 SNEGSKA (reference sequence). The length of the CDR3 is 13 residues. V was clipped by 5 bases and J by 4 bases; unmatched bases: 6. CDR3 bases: TGCAGTGCTCCCGGACAGGGTCGAGAGACCCAGTACTTC. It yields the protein CSAPGQGRETQYF.

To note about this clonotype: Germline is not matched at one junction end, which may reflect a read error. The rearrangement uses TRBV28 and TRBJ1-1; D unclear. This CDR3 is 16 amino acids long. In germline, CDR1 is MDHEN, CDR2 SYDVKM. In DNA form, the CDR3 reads TGTGCCAGCAGTTCCCCCGTGGCCAGAATGAACGCTGAAGCTTTCTTT. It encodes CASSSPVARMNAEAFF.

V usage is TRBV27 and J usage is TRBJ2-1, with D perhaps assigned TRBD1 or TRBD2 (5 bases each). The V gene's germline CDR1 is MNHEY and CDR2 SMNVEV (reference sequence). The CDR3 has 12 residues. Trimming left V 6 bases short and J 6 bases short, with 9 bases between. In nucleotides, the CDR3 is TGTGCCAGCAGGGGGGTAGTCAATGAGCAGTTCTTC. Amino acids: CASRGVVNEQFF.

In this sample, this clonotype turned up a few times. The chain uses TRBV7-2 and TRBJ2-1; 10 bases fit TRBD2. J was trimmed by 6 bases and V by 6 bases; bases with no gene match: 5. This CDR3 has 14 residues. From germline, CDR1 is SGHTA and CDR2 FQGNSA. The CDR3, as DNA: TGTGCCAGCAGATCCACTAGCGGGGTCAATGAGCAGTTCTTC. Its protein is CASRSTSGVNEQFF.

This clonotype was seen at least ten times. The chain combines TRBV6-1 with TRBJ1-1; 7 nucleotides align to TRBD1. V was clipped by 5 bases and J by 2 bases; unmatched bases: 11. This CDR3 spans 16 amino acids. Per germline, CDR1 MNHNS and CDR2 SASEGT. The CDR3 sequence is CASSTSSGQHNTEAFF. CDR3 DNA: TGTGCCAGCAGTACCTCCTCGGGACAGCACAACACTGAAGCTTTCTTT.

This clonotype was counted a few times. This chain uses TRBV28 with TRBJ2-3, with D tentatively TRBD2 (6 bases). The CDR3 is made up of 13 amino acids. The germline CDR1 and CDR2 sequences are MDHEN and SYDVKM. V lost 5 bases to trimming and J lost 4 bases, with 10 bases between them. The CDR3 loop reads CASSPAGPDTQYF. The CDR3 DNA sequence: TGTGCCAGCAGTCCGGCGGGGCCAGATACGCAGTATTTT.

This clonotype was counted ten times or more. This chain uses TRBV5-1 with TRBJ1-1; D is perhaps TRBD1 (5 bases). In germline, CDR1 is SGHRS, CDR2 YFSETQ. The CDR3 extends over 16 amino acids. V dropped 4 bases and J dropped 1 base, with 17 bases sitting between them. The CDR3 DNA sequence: TGCGCCAGCAGCGTTGCTGCAGGGAATGCGAACACTGAAGCTTTCTTT. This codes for CASSVAAGNANTEAFF.

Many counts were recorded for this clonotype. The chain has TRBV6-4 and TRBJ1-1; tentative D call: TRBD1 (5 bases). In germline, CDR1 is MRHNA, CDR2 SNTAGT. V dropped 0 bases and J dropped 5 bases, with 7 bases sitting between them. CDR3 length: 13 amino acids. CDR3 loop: CASSDSGETEAFF. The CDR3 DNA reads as TGTGCCAGCAGTGACTCAGGGGAAACTGAAGCTTTCTTT.

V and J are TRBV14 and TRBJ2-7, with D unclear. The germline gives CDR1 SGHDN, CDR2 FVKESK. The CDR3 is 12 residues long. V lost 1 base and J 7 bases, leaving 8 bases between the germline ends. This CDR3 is CASSQGVGEQYV. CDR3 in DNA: TGTGCCAGCAGCCAAGGAGTAGGAGAGCAGTACGTC.

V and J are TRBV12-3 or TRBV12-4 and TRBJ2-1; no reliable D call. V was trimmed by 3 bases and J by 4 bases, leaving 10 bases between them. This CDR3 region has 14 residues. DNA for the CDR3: TGTGCCAGCAGTTTGACGGTGAAGTACAATGAGCAGTTCTTC. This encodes CASSLTVKYNEQFF.

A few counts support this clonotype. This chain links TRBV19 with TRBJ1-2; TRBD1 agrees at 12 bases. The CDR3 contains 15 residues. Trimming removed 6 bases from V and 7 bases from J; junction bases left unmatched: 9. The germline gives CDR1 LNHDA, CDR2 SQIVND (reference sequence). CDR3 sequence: CASRNLGQGARGYTF. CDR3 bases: TGTGCCAGTAGGAACCTGGGACAGGGGGCTCGTGGCTACACCTTC.

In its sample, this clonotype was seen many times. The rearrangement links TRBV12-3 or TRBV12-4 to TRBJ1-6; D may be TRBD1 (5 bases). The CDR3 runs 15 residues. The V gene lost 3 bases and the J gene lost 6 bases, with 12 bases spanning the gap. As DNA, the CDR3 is TGTGCCAGCAGTTTCGGGGGACGGATTAATTCACCCCTCCACTTT. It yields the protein CASSFGGRINSPLHF.

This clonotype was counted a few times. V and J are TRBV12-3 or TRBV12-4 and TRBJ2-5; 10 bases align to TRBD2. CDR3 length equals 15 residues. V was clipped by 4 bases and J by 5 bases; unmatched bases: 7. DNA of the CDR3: TGTGCCAGCAGTTGGAAGCGGGGGGGCCTCGAGACCCAGTACTTC. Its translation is CASSWKRGGLETQYF.

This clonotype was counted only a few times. The CDR3 is CASSLVRATGELFF. The DNA of the CDR3 is TGTGCCAGCAGCTTAGTCAGGGCCACCGGGGAGCTGTTTTTT. The chain carries TRBV11-2 and TRBJ2-2; the D gene is possibly TRBD1 (5 bases). Per germline, CDR1 SGHAT and CDR2 FQNNGV. The germline V and J ends were trimmed by 1 base and 4 bases, with 7 bases remaining between them. The CDR3 contains 14 residues.

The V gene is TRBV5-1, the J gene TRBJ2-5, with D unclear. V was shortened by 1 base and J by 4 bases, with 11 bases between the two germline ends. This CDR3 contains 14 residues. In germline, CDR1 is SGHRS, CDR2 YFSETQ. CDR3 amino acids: CASSLSGPPETQYF. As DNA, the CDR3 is TGCGCCAGCAGCTTGTCAGGCCCTCCAGAGACCCAGTACTTC.

CDR3 DNA: TGCAGCGTTGAATACGGGAGTGGAGGAGATACGCAGTATTTT. Its protein product is CSVEYGSGGDTQYF. This rearrangement joins TRBV29-1 to TRBJ2-3, with D maybe TRBD2 (6 bases). Per germline, CDR1 SQVTM and CDR2 ANQGSEA. The CDR3 extends over 14 amino acids. V lost 2 bases to trimming and J lost 5 bases, with 14 bases between them.

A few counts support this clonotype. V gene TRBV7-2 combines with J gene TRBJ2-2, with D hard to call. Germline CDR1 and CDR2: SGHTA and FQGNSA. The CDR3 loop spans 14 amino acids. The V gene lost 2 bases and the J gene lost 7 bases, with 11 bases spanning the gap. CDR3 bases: TGTGCCAGCAGCTTATTGCCCGTTGGCGGGGAGCTGTTTTTT. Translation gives CASSLLPVGGELFF.

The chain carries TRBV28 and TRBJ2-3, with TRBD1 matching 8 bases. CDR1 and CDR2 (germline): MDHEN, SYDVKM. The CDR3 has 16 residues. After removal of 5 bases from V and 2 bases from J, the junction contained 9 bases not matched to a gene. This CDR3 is CASSTTWTGNTDTQYF. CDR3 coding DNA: TGTGCCAGCAGTACTACCTGGACAGGGAACACAGATACGCAGTATTTT.